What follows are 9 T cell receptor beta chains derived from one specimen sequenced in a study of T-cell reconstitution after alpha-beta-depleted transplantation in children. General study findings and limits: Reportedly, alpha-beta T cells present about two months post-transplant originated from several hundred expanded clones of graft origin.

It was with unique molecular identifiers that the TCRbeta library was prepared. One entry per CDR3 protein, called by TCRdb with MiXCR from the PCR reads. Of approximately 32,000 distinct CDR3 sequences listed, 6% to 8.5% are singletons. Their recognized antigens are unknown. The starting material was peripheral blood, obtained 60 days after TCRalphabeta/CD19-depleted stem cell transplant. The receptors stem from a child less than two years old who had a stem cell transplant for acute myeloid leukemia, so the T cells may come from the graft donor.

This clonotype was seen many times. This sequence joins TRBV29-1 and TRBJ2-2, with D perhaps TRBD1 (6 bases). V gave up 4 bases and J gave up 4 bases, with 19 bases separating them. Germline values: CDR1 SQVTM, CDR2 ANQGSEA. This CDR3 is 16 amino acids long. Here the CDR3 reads CSVAGHLRSGTGELFF. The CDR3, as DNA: TGCAGCGTTGCGGGACACCTTCGTTCAGGCACCGGGGAGCTGTTTTTT.

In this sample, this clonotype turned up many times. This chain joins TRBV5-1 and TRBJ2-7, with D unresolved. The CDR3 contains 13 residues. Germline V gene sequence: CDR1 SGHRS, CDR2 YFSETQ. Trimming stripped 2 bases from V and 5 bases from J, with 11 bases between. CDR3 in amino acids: CASSFRAADEQYF. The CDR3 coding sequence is TGCGCCAGCAGCTTCCGGGCCGCGGACGAGCAGTACTTC.

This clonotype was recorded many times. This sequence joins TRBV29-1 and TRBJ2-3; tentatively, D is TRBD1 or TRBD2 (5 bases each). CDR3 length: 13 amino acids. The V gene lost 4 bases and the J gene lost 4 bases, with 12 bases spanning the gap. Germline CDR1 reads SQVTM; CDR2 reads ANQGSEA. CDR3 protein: CSVVGQGPDTQYF. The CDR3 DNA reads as TGCAGCGTTGTGGGGCAGGGACCAGATACGCAGTATTTT.

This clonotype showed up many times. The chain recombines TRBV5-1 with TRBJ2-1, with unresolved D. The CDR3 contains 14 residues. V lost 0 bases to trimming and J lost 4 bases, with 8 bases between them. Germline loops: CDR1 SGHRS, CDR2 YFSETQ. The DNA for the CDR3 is TGCGCCAGCAGCTTGGACAGCCGATACAATGAGCAGTTCTTC. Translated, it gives CASSLDSRYNEQFF.

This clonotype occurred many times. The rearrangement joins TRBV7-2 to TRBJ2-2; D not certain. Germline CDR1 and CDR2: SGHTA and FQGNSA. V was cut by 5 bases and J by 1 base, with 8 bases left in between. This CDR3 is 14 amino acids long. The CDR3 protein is CASSPARNTGELFF. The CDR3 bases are TGTGCCAGCAGCCCAGCGCGGAACACCGGGGAGCTGTTTTTT.

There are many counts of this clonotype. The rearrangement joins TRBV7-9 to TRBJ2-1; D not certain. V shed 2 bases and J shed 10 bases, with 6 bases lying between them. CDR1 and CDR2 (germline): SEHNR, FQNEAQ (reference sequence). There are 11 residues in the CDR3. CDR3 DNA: TGTGCCAGCAGCTTAACGGTCGAGCAGTTCTTC. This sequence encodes CASSLTVEQFF.

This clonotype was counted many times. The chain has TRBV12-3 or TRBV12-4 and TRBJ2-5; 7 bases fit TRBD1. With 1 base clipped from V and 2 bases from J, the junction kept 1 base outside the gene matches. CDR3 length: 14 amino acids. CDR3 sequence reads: CASSLGTGQETQYF. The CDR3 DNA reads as TGTGCCAGCAGTTTAGGGACAGGACAAGAGACCCAGTACTTC.

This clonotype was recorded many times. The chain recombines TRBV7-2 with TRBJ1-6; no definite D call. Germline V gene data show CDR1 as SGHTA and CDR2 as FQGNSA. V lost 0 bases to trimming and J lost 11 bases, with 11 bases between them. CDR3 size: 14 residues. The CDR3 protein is CASSLASGGAPLHF. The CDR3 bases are TGTGCCAGCAGCTTAGCGAGCGGAGGCGCACCCCTCCACTTT.

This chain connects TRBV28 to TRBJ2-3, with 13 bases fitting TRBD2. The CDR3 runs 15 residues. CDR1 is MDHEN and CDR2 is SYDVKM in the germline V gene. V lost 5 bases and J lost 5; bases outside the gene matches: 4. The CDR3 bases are TGTGCCAGCAGTAGACTAGCGGGAGGTGGAGATACGCAGTATTTT. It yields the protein CASSRLAGGGDTQYF.